The present TCR beta chain was sequenced within a study of CD8 T cells in ankylosing spondylitis (dated by TCRdb to the late 2010s). About the full investigation: The study profiled T cell receptor beta repertoires in healthy donors and ankylosing spondylitis patients to find disease-linked TCR variants. The full study cohort comprised around 25 ankylosing spondylitis patients and 110 or so healthy donors. Peripheral blood was sampled, and synovial fluid was additionally collected from ankylosing spondylitis patients.

TCRdb names Illumina HiSeq 2500 as the instrument used. TCR beta libraries were prepared by quantitative 5'-RACE with molecular barcodes. The study's own analysis went as follows. To identify disease-linked TCR variants, a new computational method was used, one built on a probabilistic model of VDJ rearrangement. The public reads were reanalyzed by TCRdb: fastp trimming at Q25, MiXCR alignment, in-frame beta chains only. Rows matching on CDR3 protein sequence are summarized as one entry with the most common DNA and genes. The V and J calls, along with clone size, are taken from TCRdb and not from the paper's own processing. This sample has roughly 230,000 distinct CDR3 sequences in its table, and over 15% of those were observed once. Jointly, the top ten make up around 30% of the sample. Comment on this clonotype: Its cognate antigen has yet to be identified. No much larger clone is present one base from it, and per-base qualities are unavailable.

There are 12 amino acids in the CDR3, from cysteine to phenylalanine inclusive. CDR3 DNA is the only sequence kept; it has 36 bases, read in frame from the first base. CDR1 and CDR2 are read off the germline V gene as SGHDT and YYEEEE. At the junction V is shortened by 1 base and J by 13 bases, with 12 bases in between. The study at large found these results: The disease-linked clones were reported to be significantly enriched in matched synovial fluid samples from ankylosing spondylitis patients. In peripheral blood, the disease-linked clones were found at relatively low frequencies and had a CD8+ phenotype. Blood from ankylosing spondylitis patients appeared to be characterized by a TCR beta motif made up of several highly homologous amino acid variants. Some TCR beta motif variants had previously been reported in synovial fluid and blood of reactive arthritis patients, which suggested common disease-initiation mechanisms.

The chain is assembled from TRBV5-6 and TRBJ2-1; too little of a D gene remains to name it. Input material: blood, either unsorted or a sorted T cell fraction (not recorded which). This TCR was sampled from a male donor with ankylosing spondylitis or in good health (not recorded which). The CDR3 region has the sequence CASSLRPAEQFF. DNA sequence: TGTGCCAGCAGCTTGCGGCCAGCAGAACAGTTCTTC.